In this sample, the clone carrying this T cell receptor beta chain turned up many times. Antigen specificity is unknown. The source of the sample is a study of metastatic and nonmetastatic thyroid tumors. TCRdb re-processed the PCR reads through MiXCR. The sample consists of roughly 93,000 clones, roughly 13% of them appearing once. Study-wide results and limits: Reportedly, malignant thyroid tumors had significantly higher TCR beta diversity than benign nodules, in blood and tumor.

No treatment of any kind had been given to any patient before thyroid surgery. The CDR3 spans 17 residues. V was cut by 0 bases and J by 7 bases, with 18 bases left in between. The germline V gene has CDR1 LGHNA and CDR2 YNFKEQ. The chain combines TRBV4-2 with TRBJ1-4; D is possibly TRBD1 (5 bases). Sequenced input: blood. This clonotype was sampled from a female donor with papillary thyroid cancer or a benign thyroid nodule (not recorded which). Some clones in this sample may be carry-over from other donors' samples. This chain's CDR3 is CASSQELAGGATEKLFF. DNA of the CDR3: TGTGCCAGCAGCCAAGAGCTTGCAGGAGGGGCGACTGAAAAACTGTTTTTT.